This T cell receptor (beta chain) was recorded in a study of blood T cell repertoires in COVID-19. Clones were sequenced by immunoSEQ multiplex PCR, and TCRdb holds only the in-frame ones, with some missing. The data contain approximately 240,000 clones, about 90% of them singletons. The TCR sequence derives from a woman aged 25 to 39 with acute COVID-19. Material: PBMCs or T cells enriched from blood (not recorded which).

The CDR3 is CASSLGDSWNQPQHF. The CDR3 DNA reads as TGTGCCAGCAGCTTGGGGGACAGTTGGAATCAGCCCCAGCATTTT. This chain links TRBV9 with TRBJ1-5; the match to TRBD1 covers 7 bases. Per the germline V gene, CDR1 is SGDLS and CDR2 is YYNGEE. V lost 4 bases and J lost 4; bases outside the gene matches: 8. The CDR3 runs 15 residues.